This T cell receptor (beta chain) derives from a study of immune cell composition in non-small cell lung cancer. The V gene's germline CDR1 is SGHAT and CDR2 FQDESV (reference sequence). CDR3 length: 15 residues. The trim removed 1 base at V and 5 bases at J, leaving 4 bases unmatched. By sample fraction, this clone is medium-sized (0.01 to 0.1%). As yet, its antigen is unknown. Generated by immunoSEQ multiplex PCR, the TCRdb table keeps only in-frame clones and is missing some. The sample lists about 14,000 clones, over 75% occurring once. Study conclusions and caveats: Clones >0.5% enriched in tumour were rarer in adenocarcinoma (33%) than squamous (roughly 75%).

Sequencing used lung tumor tissue. This chain connects TRBV11-1 to TRBJ2-2; 7 bases are a match to TRBD2. This receptor was taken from a human donor with non-small cell lung cancer. The chain's CDR3 is CASSLEAGRTGELFF. CDR3 DNA sequence: TGTGCCAGCAGCTTAGAAGCGGGAAGAACCGGGGAGCTGTTTTTT.